What follows describes a single TCR beta chain. The sample comes from a study of shared clonotypes between healthy human individuals. The input for sorted-subset replicate PCRs was about 200 ng DNA, tens of thousands of T cell genomes. Using immunoSEQ multiplex PCR, the repertoire was profiled, and TCRdb retains in-frame clones only, with some absent. The sample comprises approximately 110,000 clones, approximately 65% of which are singletons, and around 26% rests with the top ten. This CDR3 comprises 15 residues. J gave up 5 bases and V 3 bases, and 5 bases lay outside the gene matches. Germline CDR1 reads SGHTA; CDR2 reads FQGNSA. CD8 memory was a combination of CD45RO+ cells and CCR7-negative CD45RA+ TemRA cells.

The sequencing sample was made of memory CD8+ T cells sorted from blood. Subset noted: CD45RO+ cells pooled with CCR7-negative TemRA cells. This receptor was identified in a woman aged 25 to 39 in good health. The chain couples TRBV7-2 to TRBJ2-7; 12 bases match TRBD2. The CDR3 DNA sequence: TGTGCCAGCAGCTTGTCTAGCGGGAGGGCCCACGAGCAGTACTTC. This gives the protein CASSLSSGRAHEQYF.